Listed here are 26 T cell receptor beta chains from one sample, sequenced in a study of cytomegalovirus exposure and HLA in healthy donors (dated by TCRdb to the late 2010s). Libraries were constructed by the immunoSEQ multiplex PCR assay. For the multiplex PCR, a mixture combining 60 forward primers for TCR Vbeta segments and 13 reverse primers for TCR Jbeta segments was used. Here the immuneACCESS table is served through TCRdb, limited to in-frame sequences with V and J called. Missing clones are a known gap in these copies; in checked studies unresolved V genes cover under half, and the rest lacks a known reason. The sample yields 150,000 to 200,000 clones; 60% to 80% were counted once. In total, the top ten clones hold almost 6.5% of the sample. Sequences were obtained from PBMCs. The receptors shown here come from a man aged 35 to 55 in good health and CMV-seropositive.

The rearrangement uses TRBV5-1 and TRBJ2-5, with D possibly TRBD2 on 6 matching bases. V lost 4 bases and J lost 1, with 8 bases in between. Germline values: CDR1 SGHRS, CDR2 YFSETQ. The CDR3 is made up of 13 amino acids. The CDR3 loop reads CASSPEGQETQYF. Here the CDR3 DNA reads TGCGCCAGCAGCCCGGAGGGCCAAGAGACCCAGTACTTC.

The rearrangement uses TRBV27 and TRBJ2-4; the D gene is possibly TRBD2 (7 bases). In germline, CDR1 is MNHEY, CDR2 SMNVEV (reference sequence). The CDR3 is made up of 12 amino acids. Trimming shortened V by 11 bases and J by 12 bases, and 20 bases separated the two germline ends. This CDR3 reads CAGPGGTDSQYF. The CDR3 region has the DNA TGTGCCGGACCGGGGGGTACGGACAGTCAGTACTTC.

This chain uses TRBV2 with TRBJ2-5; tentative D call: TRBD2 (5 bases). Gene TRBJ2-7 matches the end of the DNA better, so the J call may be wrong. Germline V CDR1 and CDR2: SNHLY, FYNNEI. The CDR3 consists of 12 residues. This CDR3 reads CASSDSGYEQYF. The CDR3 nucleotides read TGTGCCAGCAGTGACAGCGGCTACGAGCAGTACTTC.

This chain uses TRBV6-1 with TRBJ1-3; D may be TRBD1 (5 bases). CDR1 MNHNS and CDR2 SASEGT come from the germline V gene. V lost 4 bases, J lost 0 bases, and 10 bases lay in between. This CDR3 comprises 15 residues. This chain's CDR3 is CASSGQLISGNTIYF. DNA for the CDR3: TGTGCCAGCAGTGGACAGTTGATCTCTGGAAACACCATATATTTT.

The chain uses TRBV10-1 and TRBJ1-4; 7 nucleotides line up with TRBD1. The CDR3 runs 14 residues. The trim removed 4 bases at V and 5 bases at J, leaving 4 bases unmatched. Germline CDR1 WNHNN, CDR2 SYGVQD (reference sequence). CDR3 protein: CASSAGTENEKLFF. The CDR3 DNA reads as TGCGCCAGCAGTGCAGGGACAGAAAATGAAAAACTGTTTTTT.

CDR3 DNA: TGTGCCAGTACCTGGACTAGCGGGAGCTCCTACGAGCAGTACTTC. Translating it yields CASTWTSGSSYEQYF. The chain carries TRBV19 and TRBJ2-7; 13 bases are a match to TRBD2. Germline V gene lookup returns CDR1 LNHDA and CDR2 SQIVND (reference sequence). V was pared by 7 bases and J by 0 bases, with 3 bases of the junction left unmatched. The CDR3 extends over 15 amino acids.

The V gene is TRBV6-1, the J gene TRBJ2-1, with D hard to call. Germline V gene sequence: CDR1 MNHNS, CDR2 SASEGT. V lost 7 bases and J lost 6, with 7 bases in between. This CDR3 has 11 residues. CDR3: CASISGNEQFF. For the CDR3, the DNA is TGTGCCAGCATCTCGGGCAATGAGCAGTTCTTC.

CDR3 nucleotide sequence: TGTGCCAGCAGTTTATTTAATCGGTATGAGCAGTTCTTC. Encoded protein: CASSLFNRYEQFF. The rearrangement links TRBV27 to TRBJ2-1; D call uncertain. V lost 1 base to trimming and J lost 8 bases, with 9 bases between them. Germline V gives CDR1 MNHEY, CDR2 SMNVEV (reference sequence). The CDR3 loop spans 13 amino acids.

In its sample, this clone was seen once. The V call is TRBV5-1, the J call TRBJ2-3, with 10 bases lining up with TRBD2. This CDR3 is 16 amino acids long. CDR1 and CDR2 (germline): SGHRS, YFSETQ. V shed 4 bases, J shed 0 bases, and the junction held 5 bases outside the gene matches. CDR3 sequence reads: CASSPGLASSTDTQYF. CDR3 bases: TGCGCCAGCAGCCCGGGACTAGCGTCTAGCACAGATACGCAGTATTTT.

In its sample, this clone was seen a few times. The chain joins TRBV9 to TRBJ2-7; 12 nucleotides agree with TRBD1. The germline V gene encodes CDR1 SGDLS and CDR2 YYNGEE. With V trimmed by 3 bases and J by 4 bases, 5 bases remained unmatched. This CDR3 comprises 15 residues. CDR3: CASSDGTGGMYEQYF. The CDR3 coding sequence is TGTGCCAGCAGCGATGGGACAGGGGGCATGTACGAGCAGTACTTC.

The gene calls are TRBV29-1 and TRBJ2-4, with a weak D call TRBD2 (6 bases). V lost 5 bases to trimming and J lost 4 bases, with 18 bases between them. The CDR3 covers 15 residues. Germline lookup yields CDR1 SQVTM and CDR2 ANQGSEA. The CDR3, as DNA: TGCAGCGTTCTTGGCGGGATGGGGCCAAAAAACATTCAGTACTTC. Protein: CSVLGGMGPKNIQYF.

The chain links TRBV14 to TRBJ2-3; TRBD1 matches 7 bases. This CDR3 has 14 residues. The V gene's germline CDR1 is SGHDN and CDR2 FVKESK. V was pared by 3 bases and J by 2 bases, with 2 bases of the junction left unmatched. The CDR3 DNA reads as TGTGCCAGCAGCCAGGGACAGATCACAGATACGCAGTATTTT. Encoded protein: CASSQGQITDTQYF.

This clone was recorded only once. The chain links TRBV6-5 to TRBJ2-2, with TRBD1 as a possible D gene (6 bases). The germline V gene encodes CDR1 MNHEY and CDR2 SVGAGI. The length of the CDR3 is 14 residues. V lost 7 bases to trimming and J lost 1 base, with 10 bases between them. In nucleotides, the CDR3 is TGTGCCAGCACCCAGGGGTGGAACACCGGGGAGCTGTTTTTT. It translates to CASTQGWNTGELFF.

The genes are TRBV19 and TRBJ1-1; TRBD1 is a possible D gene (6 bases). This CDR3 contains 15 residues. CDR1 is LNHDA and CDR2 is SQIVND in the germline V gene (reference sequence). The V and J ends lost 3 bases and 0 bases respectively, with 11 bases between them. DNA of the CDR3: TGTGCCAGTAGTATCGGACAGTCCATGAACACTGAAGCTTTCTTT. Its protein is CASSIGQSMNTEAFF.

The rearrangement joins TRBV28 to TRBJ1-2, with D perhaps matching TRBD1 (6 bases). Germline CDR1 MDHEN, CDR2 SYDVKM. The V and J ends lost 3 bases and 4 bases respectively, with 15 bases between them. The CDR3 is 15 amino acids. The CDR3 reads CASSLAGGAVYGYTF. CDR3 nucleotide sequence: TGTGCCAGCAGTTTGGCGGGGGGCGCGGTCTATGGCTACACCTTC.

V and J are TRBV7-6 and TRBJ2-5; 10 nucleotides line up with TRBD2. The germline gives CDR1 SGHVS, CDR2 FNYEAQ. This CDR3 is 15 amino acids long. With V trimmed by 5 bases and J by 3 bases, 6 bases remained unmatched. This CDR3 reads CASSKRTSGEETQYF. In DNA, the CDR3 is TGTGCCAGCAGCAAACGGACTAGCGGAGAAGAGACCCAGTACTTC.

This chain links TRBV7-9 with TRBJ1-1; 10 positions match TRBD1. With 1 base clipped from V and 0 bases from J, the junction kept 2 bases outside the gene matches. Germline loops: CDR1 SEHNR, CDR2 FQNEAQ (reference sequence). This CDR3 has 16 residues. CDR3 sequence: CASSLGQGAMNTEAFF. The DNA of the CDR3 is TGTGCCAGCAGCTTAGGACAGGGGGCCATGAACACTGAAGCTTTCTTT.

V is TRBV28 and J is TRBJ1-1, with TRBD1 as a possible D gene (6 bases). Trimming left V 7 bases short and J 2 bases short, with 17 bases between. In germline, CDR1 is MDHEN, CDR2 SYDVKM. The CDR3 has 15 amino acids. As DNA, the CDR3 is TGTGCCAGCACCCACCAGGGGCAAGAAAACACTGAAGCTTTCTTT. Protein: CASTHQGQENTEAFF.

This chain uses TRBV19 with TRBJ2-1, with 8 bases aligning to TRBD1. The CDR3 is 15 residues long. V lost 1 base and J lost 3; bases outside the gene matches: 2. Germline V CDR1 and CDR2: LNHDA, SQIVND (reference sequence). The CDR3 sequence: CASSIVGTGYNEQFF. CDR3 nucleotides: TGTGCCAGTAGTATAGTCGGGACAGGCTACAATGAGCAGTTCTTC.

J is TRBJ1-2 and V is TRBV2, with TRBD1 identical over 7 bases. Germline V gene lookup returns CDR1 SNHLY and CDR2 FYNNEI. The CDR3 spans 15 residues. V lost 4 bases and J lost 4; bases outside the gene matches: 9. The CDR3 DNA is TGTGCCAGCAGTGTTGAGGCAGGGGGTATCTATGGCTACACCTTC. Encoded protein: CASSVEAGGIYGYTF.

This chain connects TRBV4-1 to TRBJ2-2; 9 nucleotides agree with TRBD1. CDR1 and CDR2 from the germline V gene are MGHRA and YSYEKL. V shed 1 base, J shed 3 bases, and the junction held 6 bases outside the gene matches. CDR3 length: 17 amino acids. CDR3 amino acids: CASSQAGTGKYTGELFF. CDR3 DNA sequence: TGCGCCAGCAGCCAAGCCGGGACAGGGAAGTACACCGGGGAGCTGTTTTTT.

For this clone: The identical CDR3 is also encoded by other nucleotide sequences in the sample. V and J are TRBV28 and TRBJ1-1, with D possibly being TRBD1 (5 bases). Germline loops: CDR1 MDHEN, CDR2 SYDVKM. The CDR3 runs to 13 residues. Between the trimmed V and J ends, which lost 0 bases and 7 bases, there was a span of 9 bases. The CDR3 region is CASSLWRGLEAFF. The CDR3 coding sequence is TGTGCCAGCAGTTTATGGAGGGGACTTGAAGCTTTCTTT.

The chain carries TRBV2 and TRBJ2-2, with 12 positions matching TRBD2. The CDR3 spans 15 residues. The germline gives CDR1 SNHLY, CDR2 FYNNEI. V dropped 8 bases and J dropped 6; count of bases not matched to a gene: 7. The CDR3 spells CASEQTSGSAGELFF. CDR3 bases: TGTGCCAGCGAACAGACTAGCGGGAGTGCCGGGGAGCTGTTTTTT.

The CDR3 protein is CASSGRGRSYEQYF. CDR3 DNA sequence: TGTGCCAGCAGCGGGCGGGGGAGGTCCTACGAGCAGTACTTC. This chain joins TRBV27 and TRBJ2-7; 7 positions match TRBD2. The CDR3 loop spans 14 amino acids. Per germline, CDR1 MNHEY and CDR2 SMNVEV (reference sequence). Trimming removed 6 bases from V and 1 base from J; junction bases left unmatched: 6.

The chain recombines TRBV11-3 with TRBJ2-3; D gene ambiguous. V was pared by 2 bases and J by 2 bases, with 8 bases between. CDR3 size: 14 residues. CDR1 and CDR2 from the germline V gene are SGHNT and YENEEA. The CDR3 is CASSLIRYTDTQYF. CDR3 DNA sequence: TGTGCCAGCAGCTTAATCAGGTACACAGATACGCAGTATTTT.

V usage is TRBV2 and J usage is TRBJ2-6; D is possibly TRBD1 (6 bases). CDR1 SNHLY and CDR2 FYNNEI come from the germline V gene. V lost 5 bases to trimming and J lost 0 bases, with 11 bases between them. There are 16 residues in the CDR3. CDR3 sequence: CASSPEGGSGANVLTF. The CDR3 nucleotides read TGTGCCAGCAGTCCCGAAGGGGGCTCTGGGGCCAACGTCCTGACTTTC.